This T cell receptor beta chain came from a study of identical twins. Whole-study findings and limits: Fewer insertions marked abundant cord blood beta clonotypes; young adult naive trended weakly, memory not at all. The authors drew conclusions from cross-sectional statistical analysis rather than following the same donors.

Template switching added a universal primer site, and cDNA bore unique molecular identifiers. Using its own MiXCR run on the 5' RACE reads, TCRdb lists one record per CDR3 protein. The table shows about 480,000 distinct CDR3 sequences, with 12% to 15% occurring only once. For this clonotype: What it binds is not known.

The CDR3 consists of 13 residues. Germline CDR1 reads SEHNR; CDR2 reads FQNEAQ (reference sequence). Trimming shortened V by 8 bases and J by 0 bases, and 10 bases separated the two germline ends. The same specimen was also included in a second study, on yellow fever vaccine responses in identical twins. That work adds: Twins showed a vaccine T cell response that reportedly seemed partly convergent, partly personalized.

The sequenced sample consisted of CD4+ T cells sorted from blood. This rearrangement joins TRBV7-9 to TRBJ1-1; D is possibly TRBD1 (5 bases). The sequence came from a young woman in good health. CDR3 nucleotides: TGTGCCAGCGTTCGGGGCTTGAACACTGAAGCTTTCTTT. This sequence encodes CASVRGLNTEAFF. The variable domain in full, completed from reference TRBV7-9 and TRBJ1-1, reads DTGVSQNPRHKITKRGQNVTFRCDPISEHNRLYWYRQTLGQGPEFLTYFQNEAQLEKSRLLSDRFSAERPKGSFSTLEIQRTEQGDSAMYLCASVRGLNTEAFFGQGTRLTVV.